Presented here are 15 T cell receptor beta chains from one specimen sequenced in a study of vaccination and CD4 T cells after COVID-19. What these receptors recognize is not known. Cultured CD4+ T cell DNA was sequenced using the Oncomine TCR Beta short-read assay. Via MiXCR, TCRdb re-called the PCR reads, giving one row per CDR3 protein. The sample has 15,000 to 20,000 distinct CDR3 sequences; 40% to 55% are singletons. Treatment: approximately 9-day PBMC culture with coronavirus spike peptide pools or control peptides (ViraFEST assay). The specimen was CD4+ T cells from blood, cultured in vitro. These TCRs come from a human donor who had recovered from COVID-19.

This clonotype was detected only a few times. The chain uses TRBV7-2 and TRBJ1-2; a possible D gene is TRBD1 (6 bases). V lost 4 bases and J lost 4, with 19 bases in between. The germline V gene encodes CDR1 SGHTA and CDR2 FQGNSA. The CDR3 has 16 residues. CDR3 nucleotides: TGTGCCAGCAGCTCGGAGCTGGGAAGGGGGACCTATGGCTACACCTTC. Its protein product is CASSSELGRGTYGYTF.

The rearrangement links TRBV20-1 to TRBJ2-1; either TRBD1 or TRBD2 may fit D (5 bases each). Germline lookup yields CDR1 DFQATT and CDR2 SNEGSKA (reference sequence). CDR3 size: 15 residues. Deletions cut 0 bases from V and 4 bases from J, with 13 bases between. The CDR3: CSARDAGTGYNEQFF. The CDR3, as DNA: TGCAGTGCTAGAGACGCCGGGACCGGTTACAATGAGCAGTTCTTC.

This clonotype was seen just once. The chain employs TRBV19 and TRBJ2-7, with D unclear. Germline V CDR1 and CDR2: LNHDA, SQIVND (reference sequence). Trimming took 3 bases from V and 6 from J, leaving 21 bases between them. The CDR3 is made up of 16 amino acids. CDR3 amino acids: CASSISFQSALGEQYF. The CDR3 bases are TGTGCCAGTAGTATTTCGTTCCAGTCGGCTTTGGGCGAGCAGTACTTC.

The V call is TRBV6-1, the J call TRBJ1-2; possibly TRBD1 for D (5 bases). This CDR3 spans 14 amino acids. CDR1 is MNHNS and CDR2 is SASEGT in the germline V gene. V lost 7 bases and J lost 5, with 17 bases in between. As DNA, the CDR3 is TGTGCCAGCACCCCCGGGACGGTCAATTATGGCTACACCTTC. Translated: CASTPGTVNYGYTF.

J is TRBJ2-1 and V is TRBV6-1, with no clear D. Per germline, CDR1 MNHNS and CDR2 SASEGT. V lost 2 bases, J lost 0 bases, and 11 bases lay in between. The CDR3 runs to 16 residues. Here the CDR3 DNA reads TGTGCCAGCAGTGAACGTCCGGCAAGCTCCTACAATGAGCAGTTCTTC. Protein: CASSERPASSYNEQFF.

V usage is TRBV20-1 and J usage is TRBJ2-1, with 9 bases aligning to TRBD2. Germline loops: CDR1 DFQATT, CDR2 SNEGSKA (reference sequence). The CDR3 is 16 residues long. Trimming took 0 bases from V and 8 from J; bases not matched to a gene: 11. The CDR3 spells CSARDVGSGRTDEQFF. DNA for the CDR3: TGCAGTGCTAGAGATGTCGGTAGCGGGAGAACAGATGAGCAGTTCTTC.

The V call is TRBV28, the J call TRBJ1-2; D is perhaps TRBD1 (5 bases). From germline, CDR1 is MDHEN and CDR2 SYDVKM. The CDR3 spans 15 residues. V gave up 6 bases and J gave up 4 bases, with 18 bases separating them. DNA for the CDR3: TGTGCCAGCAGGGGTGCCCCCTGGGGGGGCTATGGCTACACCTTC. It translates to CASRGAPWGGYGYTF.

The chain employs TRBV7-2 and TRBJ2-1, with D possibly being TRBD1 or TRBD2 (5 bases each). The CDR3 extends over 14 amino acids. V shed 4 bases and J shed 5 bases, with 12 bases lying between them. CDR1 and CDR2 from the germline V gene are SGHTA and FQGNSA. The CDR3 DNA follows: TGTGCCAGCAGCTCCGGGACGGTCAACAATGAGCAGTTCTTC. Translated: CASSSGTVNNEQFF.

The CDR3 DNA sequence: TGTGCCATCAGTGAGGGGGACAACCTGCGGGAGCAGTACTTC. Protein product: CAISEGDNLREQYF. The chain carries TRBV10-3 and TRBJ2-7; perhaps TRBD1 as D (6 bases). The CDR3 loop spans 14 amino acids. Germline V gene lookup returns CDR1 ENHRY and CDR2 SYGVKD. Trimming stripped 2 bases from V and 7 bases from J, with 15 bases between.

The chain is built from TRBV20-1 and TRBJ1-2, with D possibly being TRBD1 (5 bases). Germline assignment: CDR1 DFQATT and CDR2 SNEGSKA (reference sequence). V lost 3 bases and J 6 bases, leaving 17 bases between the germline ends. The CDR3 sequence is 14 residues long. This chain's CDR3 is CSASRGLGRHGYTF. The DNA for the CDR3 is TGCAGTGCTAGCCGGGGACTGGGACGTCATGGCTACACCTTC.

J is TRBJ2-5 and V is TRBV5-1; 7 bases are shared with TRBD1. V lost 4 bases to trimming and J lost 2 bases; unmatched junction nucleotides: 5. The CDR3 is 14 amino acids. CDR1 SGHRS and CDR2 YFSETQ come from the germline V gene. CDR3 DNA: TGCGCCAGCAGCGGACCGGGACAGCAAGAGACCCAGTACTTC. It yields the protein CASSGPGQQETQYF.

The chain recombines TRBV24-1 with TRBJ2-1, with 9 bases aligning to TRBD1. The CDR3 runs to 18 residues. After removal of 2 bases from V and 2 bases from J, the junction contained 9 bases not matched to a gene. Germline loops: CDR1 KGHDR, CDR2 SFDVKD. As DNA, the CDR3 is TGTGCCACCAGTGATTCCGGGACAGGGTCAGGGGCCTACAATGAGCAGTTCTTC. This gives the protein CATSDSGTGSGAYNEQFF.

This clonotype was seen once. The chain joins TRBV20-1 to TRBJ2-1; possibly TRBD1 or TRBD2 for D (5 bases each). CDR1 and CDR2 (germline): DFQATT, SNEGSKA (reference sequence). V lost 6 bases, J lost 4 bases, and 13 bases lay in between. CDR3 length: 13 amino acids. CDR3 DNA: TGCAGTGCCATCCGGGACCATTACAATGAGCAGTTCTTC. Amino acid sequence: CSAIRDHYNEQFF.

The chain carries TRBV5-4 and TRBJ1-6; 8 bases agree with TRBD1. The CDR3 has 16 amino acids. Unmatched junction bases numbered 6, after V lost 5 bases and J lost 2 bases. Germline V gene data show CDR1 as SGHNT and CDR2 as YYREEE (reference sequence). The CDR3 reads CASSRSGQAYNSPLHF. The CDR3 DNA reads TGTGCCAGCAGTAGATCGGGACAGGCCTATAATTCACCCCTCCACTTT.

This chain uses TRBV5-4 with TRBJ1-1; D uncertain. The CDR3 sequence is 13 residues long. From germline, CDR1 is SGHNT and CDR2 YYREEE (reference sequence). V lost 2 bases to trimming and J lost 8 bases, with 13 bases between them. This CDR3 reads CASSFTPWGEAFF. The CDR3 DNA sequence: TGTGCCAGCAGCTTTACCCCGTGGGGAGAAGCTTTCTTT.